The rows below give T cell receptor beta chains drawn from one sample of a study of blood T cells in healthy people across ages. Each CDR3 protein is one row after TCRdb ran MiXCR on the 5' RACE reads. The sample records 1.5 million to 1.8 million distinct CDR3 sequences, 40% to 45% being singletons. The sample consisted of blood. The receptors were gathered from a woman in her late teens or twenties in good health. The CDR3 runs from the conserved cysteine through the conserved F or W. D genes are given only for firm matches.

TRBV4-3,.,TRBJ2-1,CASSHELGRTSEQFF
TRBV4-3,TRBD1,TRBJ2-7,CASSLDWDRGYEQYF
TRBV21-1,.,TRBJ2-5,CASSNRPLRTGETQYF
TRBV5-1,TRBD2,TRBJ2-3,CASRQLAGITDTQYF
TRBV4-2,.,TRBJ2-3,CASSQDLALSTDTQYF
TRBV27,TRBD2,TRBJ2-1,CANSLAGGPSSYNEQFF
TRBV3-1,.,TRBJ2-4,CASSQEGLRYF
TRBV5-1,.,TRBJ2-7,CASRSRGQSRGEQYF
TRBV7-2,TRBD1,TRBJ1-2,CASSSSPGTGEGYTF
TRBV6-5,.,TRBJ2-1,CASSDREGGNEQFF
TRBV3-1,.,TRBJ2-1,CASSQDYQKETQFF
TRBV5-1,.,TRBJ2-6,CASSTTGFSGANVLIF
TRBV20-1,.,TRBJ2-3,CSARSILPVSTDTQYF
TRBV19,TRBD1,TRBJ1-1,CASSRTGTGVATEAFF
TRBV28,TRBD1,TRBJ1-4,CASSLGQDATLFF
TRBV29-1,.,TRBJ1-4,CSARTLATNEKLFF
TRBV20-1,.,TRBJ2-3,CSYYPTDTQYF
TRBV11-2,.,TRBJ1-6,CASSLQNRNSPLHF
TRBV12-3/TRBV12-4,.,TRBJ1-2,CASSPLRAGGYTF
TRBV3-1,.,TRBJ2-2,CASSHWYGELFF
TRBV4-1,.,TRBJ1-1,CASSQGPGVTEAFF
TRBV4-2,TRBD2,TRBJ2-3,CASSQIPTSGRFIDTQYF
TRBV20-1,.,TRBJ2-3,CSAQIWGSSTDTQYF
TRBV7-2,.,TRBJ1-6,CASSPRPKSGSPLHF